A selection of T cell receptor beta chains follows, all from one sample in a study of cytomegalovirus exposure and HLA in healthy donors. Clones were sequenced by immunoSEQ multiplex PCR, and TCRdb holds only the in-frame ones, with some missing. The data show 150,000 to 200,000 clones, approximately 80% seen once. The source material was PBMCs. All receptors derive from a male donor in good health and CMV-seropositive. Both conserved end residues are part of each CDR3. A D gene is named only where the DNA matches it firmly. Size is omitted from some rows. Given values are once, few, many or a class for expanded clones.

clone size	CDR3 length	D gene	J gene	V gene	CDR3 protein	CDR3 DNA
NA	16	NA	TRBJ1-4	TRBV7-6	CASSLATTRSNEKLFF	TGTGCCAGCAGCTTAGCTACAACCAGGTCTAATGAAAAACTGTTTTTT
NA	14	NA	TRBJ2-3	TRBV7-9	CASSPYRDSDTQYF	TGTGCCAGCAGCCCTTACAGGGATTCAGATACGCAGTATTTT
NA	12	NA	TRBJ2-3	TRBV5-4	CASSLATDTQYF	TGTGCCAGCAGCTTGGCTACAGATACGCAGTATTTT
NA	17	TRBD2	TRBJ2-1	TRBV7-3	CASSPMGLAGGYNEQFF	TGTGCCAGCAGCCCGATGGGACTAGCGGGAGGGTACAATGAGCAGTTCTTC
few	24	TRBD2	TRBJ2-6	TRBV23-1	CASSQEELRTSGRRVFSGANVLTF	TGCGCCAGCAGTCAAGAGGAACTCCGGACTAGCGGGAGGAGGGTTTTCTCTGGGGCCAACGTCCTGACTTTC
once	17	TRBD1	TRBJ2-2	TRBV7-2	CASSSAWTGRATGELFF	TGTGCCAGCAGCTCCGCCTGGACAGGGCGTGCCACCGGGGAGCTGTTTTTT
NA	15	TRBD2	TRBJ2-7	TRBV11-3	CASSDGLAGVYEQYF	TGTGCCAGCAGCGACGGACTAGCGGGAGTCTACGAGCAGTACTTC
NA	13	TRBD1	TRBJ2-5	TRBV7-2	CASSTGQGGTQYF	TGTGCCAGCAGCACCGGACAGGGAGGGACCCAGTACTTC
NA	17	NA	TRBJ2-1	TRBV5-6	CASSLRLMGSSYNEQFF	TGTGCCAGCAGCTTGCGCCTTATGGGGAGCTCCTACAATGAGCAGTTCTTC
NA	15	NA	TRBJ1-5	TRBV15	CATSRDLGSGQPQHF	TGTGCCACCAGCAGAGATCTCGGGTCTGGTCAGCCCCAGCATTTT
NA	16	TRBD2	TRBJ2-3	TRBV27	CASRKGREGHTDTQYF	TGTGCCAGCAGGAAGGGGCGGGAGGGCCACACAGATACGCAGTATTTT
NA	12	NA	TRBJ2-3	TRBV13	CASSLNTDTQYF	TGTGCCAGCAGCCTAAACACAGATACGCAGTATTTT
NA	13	NA	TRBJ2-5	TRBV5-6	CASSLWGVETQYF	TGTGCCAGCAGCTTGTGGGGGGTCGAGACCCAGTACTTC
once	12	NA	TRBJ2-7	TRBV7-2	CASSLYRDEQYF	TGTGCCAGCAGCTTATACAGGGACGAGCAGTACTTC
NA	13	NA	TRBJ1-2	TRBV27	CASSVQGGYGYTF	TGTGCCAGCAGTGTACAGGGCGGCTATGGCTACACCTTC
NA	13	NA	TRBJ2-1	TRBV9	CASSVAGTSEQFF	TGTGCCAGCAGCGTAGCCGGGACAAGTGAGCAGTTCTTC
once	14	NA	TRBJ2-1	TRBV10-2	CASIRAGTNNEQFF	TGCGCCAGCATACGGGCGGGTACTAACAATGAGCAGTTCTTC
NA	15	NA	TRBJ2-6	TRBV13	CASSLPQGRTNVLTF	TGTGCCAGCAGCTTACCCCAGGGAAGGACCAACGTCCTGACTTTC